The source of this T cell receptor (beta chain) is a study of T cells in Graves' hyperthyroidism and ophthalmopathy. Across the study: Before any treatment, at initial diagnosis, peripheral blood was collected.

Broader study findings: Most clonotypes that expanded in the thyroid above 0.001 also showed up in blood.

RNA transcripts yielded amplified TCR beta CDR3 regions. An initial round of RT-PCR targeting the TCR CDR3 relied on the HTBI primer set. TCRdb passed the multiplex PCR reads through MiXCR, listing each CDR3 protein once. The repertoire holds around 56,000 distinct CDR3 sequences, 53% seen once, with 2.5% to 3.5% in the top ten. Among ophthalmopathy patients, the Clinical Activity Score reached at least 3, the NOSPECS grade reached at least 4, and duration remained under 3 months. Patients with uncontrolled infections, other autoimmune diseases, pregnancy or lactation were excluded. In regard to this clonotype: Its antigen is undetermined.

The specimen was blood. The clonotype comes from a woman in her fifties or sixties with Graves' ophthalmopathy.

As DNA, the CDR3 is TGTGCCAGCTCACCACAGGAGACCCAGCATTTT. It specifies CASSPQETQHF. The chain couples TRBV18 to TRBJ1-5; D is undetermined. This CDR3 is built from 11 residues. Trimming left V 1 base short and J 11 bases short, with 6 bases between. The germline V gene encodes CDR1 KGHSH and CDR2 LQKENI.